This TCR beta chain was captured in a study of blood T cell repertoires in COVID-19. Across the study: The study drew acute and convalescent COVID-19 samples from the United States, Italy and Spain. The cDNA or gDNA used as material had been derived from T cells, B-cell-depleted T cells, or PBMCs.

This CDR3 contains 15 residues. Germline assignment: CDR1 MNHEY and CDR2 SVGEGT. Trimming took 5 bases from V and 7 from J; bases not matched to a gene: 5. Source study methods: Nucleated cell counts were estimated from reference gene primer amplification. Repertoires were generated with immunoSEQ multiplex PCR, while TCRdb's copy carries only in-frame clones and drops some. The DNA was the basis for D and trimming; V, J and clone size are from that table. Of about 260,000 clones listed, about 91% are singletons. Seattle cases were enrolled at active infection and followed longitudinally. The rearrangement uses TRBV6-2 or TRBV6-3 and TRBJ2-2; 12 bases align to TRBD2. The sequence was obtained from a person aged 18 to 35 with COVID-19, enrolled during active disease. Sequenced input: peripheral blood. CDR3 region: CASSLLAGGNGELFF. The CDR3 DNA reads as TGTGCCAGCAGTCTCCTAGCGGGAGGGAACGGGGAGCTGTTTTTT.